Listed below are T cell receptor beta chains from one sample, sequenced in a study of cytomegalovirus exposure and HLA in healthy donors. Data came from immunoSEQ multiplex PCR; TCRdb stores just in-frame clones and leaves some out. The sample has tens of thousands of clones; around 62% are singletons. Sequencing was performed on PBMCs. These receptors were collected from a human donor in good health. Both conserved end residues are part of each CDR3. A D gene is named only where the DNA matches it firmly. Clone size, where shown, is once, few, many, or a class for clones that have expanded.

>.|TRBJ2-1|TRBV7-8|TRBD1
CASSSLQGARNEQFF
TGTGCCAGCAGCTCCCTACAGGGGGCGAGGAATGAGCAGTTCTTC
>few|TRBJ1-5|TRBV15|TRBD1
CATSRPDRAGQPQHF
TGTGCCACCAGCAGACCTGACAGGGCGGGTCAGCCCCAGCATTTT
>.|TRBJ2-3|TRBV7-8|.
CASSSYRSTRQTLDTQYF
TGTGCCAGCAGCTCCTATAGGTCAACTAGGCAAACCCTAGATACGCAGTATTTT
>.|TRBJ1-2|TRBV27|TRBD1
CASTGQGKWGGYTF
TGTGCCAGCACAGGACAGGGGAAGTGGGGTGGCTACACCTTC
>.|TRBJ1-1|TRBV30|.
CAWSVRQGTEAFF
TGTGCCTGGAGTGTACGGCAGGGTACTGAAGCTTTCTTT
>.|TRBJ1-5|TRBV7-2|.
CASSLGVRAGRGNQPQHF
TGTGCCAGCAGCTTAGGGGTGAGGGCCGGCCGGGGCAATCAGCCCCAGCATTTT
>.|TRBJ1-6|TRBV19|TRBD1
CASSIVVVGQGNSPLHF
TGTGCCAGTAGTATAGTCGTAGTGGGACAGGGAAATTCACCCCTCCACTTT
>.|TRBJ2-5|TRBV7-8|TRBD2
CASSPRLLAGGPFGTQYF
TGTGCCAGCAGCCCCCGCCTACTAGCGGGGGGGCCCTTCGGGACCCAGTACTTC
>few|TRBJ1-2|TRBV4-3|TRBD1
CASSQTGVPLANYGYTF
TGCGCCAGCAGCCAGACAGGGGTCCCTTTAGCTAACTATGGCTACACCTTC
>few|TRBJ2-7|TRBV10-2|.
CASSEQGPGYEQYF
TGCGCCAGCTCAGAGCAGGGCCCCGGGTACGAGCAGTACTTC
>few|TRBJ2-1|TRBV5-6|TRBD2
CASSLGLAGASNEQFF
TGTGCCAGCAGCTTGGGACTAGCGGGGGCTAGCAATGAGCAGTTCTTC
>few|TRBJ1-5|TRBV28|.
CASSSPGGRTQHF
TGTGCCAGCAGTTCTCCAGGAGGGAGGACCCAGCATTTT
>.|TRBJ1-4|TRBV30|TRBD1
CAWSPLAGGSEKLFF
TGTGCCTGGAGTCCCCTGGCAGGGGGAAGTGAAAAACTGTTTTTT
>once|TRBJ2-5|TRBV5-4|TRBD2
CASSLRLAGETQYF
TGTGCCAGCAGCTTGAGACTAGCTGGGGAGACCCAGTACTTC
>.|TRBJ1-5|TRBV19|.
CASSIWVAAGNQPQHF
TGTGCCAGTAGTATATGGGTGGCCGCAGGGAACCAGCCCCAGCATTTT
>few|TRBJ2-2|TRBV4-3|TRBD1
CASSPDRATGELFF
TGCGCCAGCAGCCCTGACAGGGCCACCGGGGAGCTGTTTTTT
>.|TRBJ1-2|TRBV19|.
CASSPPPSGYYGYTF
TGTGCCAGTAGTCCCCCTCCTTCAGGTTACTATGGCTACACCTTC
>.|TRBJ1-5|TRBV6-5|.
CARAVSQPQHF
TGTGCCAGGGCGGTTAGTCAGCCCCAGCATTTT
>.|TRBJ2-1|TRBV5-1|.
CASRGGSYNEQFF
TGCGCCAGCAGGGGGGGTTCCTACAATGAGCAGTTCTTC
>.|TRBJ2-1|TRBV11-2|TRBD2
CASSLSAGGHYNEQFF
TGTGCCAGCAGCTTATCAGCGGGGGGACACTACAATGAGCAGTTCTTC
>.|TRBJ2-7|TRBV5-5|TRBD1
CASSFSGTGVNEQYF
TGTGCCAGCAGCTTTTCCGGGACAGGGGTTAACGAGCAGTACTTC
>.|TRBJ1-2|TRBV29-1|TRBD1
CSVGTGEVIGYTF
TGCAGCGTAGGGACAGGGGAGGTGATTGGCTACACCTTC
>few|TRBJ2-7|TRBV12-5|TRBD2
CASGPVAGSYEQYF
TGTGCTAGTGGCCCCGTAGCGGGTAGTTACGAGCAGTACTTC
>.|TRBJ1-1|TRBV7-9|.
CSSSPRGAGYRARTEAFF
TGTTCCAGCAGCCCTCGGGGAGCGGGTTATCGAGCGCGCACTGAAGCTTTCTTT
>.|TRBJ1-5|TRBV7-2|.
CASSPQGRQPQHF
TGTGCCAGCAGCCCTCAGGGGCGGCAGCCCCAGCATTTT
>.|TRBJ1-1|TRBV29-1|.
CSFLDSRAEAFF
TGCAGCTTTTTGGACAGTCGGGCTGAAGCTTTCTTT
>.|TRBJ2-7|TRBV2|TRBD2
CASRREGPLGEQYF
TGTGCCAGCAGGAGGGAGGGACCCCTAGGTGAGCAGTACTTC
>.|TRBJ2-5|TRBV4-1|TRBD2
CASSQDPAGGLGETQYF
TGCGCCAGCAGCCAAGACCCTGCGGGGGGACTGGGGGAGACCCAGTACTTC
>.|TRBJ1-2|TRBV5-5|.
CASRKDIYGYTF
TGTGCCAGCAGAAAAGACATTTATGGCTACACCTTC
>.|TRBJ1-5|TRBV12-5|TRBD1
CASGLERQGIQPQHF
TGTGCTAGTGGTTTGGAACGACAGGGGATACAGCCCCAGCATTTT
>.|TRBJ1-2|TRBV5-4|TRBD1
CASSPQAQGARVGYTF
TGTGCCAGCAGCCCACAGGCCCAGGGGGCGAGGGTCGGCTACACCTTC
>few|TRBJ2-2|TRBV1|.
CTSSQDPAGGPNTGELFF
TGCACCAGCAGCCAAGATCCAGCGGGGGGCCCGAACACCGGGGAGCTGTTTTTT
>.|TRBJ1-1|TRBV6-5|.
CASSLDRGNTEAFF
TGTGCCAGCAGTTTAGACAGAGGGAACACTGAAGCTTTCTTT
>.|TRBJ1-6|TRBV14|TRBD1
CASSRTGSSPLHF
TGTGCCAGCAGCCGGACAGGGAGTTCACCCCTCCACTTT
>.|TRBJ1-4|TRBV30|.
CAGGKRTNEKLFF
TGTGCCGGGGGGAAGCGGACTAATGAAAAACTGTTTTTT
>few|TRBJ2-7|TRBV4-3|.
CASSPSGYEQYF
TGCGCCAGCAGCCCTAGTGGCTACGAGCAGTACTTC
>.|TRBJ2-7|TRBV4-3|.
CASSQGAGLNYEQYF
TGCGCCAGCAGCCAAGGGGCGGGGCTGAACTACGAGCAGTACTTC
>few|TRBJ2-3|TRBV7-2|.
CASSPDMSTDTQYF
TGTGCCAGCAGCCCGGACATGAGCACAGATACGCAGTATTTT
>.|TRBJ1-2|TRBV7-2|TRBD1
CASSTTRGQGNYGYTF
TGTGCCAGCAGCACAACCAGGGGACAGGGGAACTATGGCTACACCTTC
>few|TRBJ2-1|TRBV6-5|.
CASMRGKGRNEQFF
TGTGCATCTATGCGAGGGAAGGGAAGAAATGAGCAGTTCTTC
>.|TRBJ2-1|TRBV29-1|.
CSVVASSYNEQFF
TGCAGCGTTGTAGCTAGCTCCTACAATGAGCAGTTCTTC